Included here is one T cell receptor beta chain sequence, with context. The entry originates in a study of PD-L1 blockade in urothelial cancer. Described time point: peripheral blood 6 weeks after treatment start. The CDR3 covers 17 residues. The V segment lost 8 bases and the J segment 0 bases; nucleotides outside the gene matches: 12. Germline V gene lookup returns CDR1 MNHNS and CDR2 SASEGT. Here immunoSEQ multiplex PCR was the method, and the copy in TCRdb shows in-frame clones only, minus some. Of some 110,000 clones listed, around 93% are singletons. The sample in question was PBMCs, obtained around atezolizumab (anti-PD-L1) treatment. This chain uses TRBV6-1 with TRBJ2-1; 8 bases line up with TRBD2. The TCR sequence derives from a man between 60 and 75 years old with urothelial cancer. This chain's CDR3 is CASGGAGGGGSYNEQFF. As DNA, the CDR3 is TGTGCCAGCGGTGGCGCGGGAGGAGGGGGCTCCTACAATGAGCAGTTCTTC.